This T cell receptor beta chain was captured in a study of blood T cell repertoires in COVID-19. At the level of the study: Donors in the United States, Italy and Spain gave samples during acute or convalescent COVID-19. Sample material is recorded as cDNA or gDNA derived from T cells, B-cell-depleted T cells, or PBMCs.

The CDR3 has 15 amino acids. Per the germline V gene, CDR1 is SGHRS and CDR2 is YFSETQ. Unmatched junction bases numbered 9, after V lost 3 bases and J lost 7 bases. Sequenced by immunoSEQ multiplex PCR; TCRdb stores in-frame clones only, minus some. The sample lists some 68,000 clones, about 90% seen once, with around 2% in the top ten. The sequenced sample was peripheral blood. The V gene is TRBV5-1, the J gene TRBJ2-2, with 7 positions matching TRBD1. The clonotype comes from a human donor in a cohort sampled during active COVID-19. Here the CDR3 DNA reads TGCGCCAGCAGCTCATCCGGGACAGTCAGCGGGGAGCTGTTTTTT. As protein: CASSSSGTVSGELFF.